The 30 T cell receptor beta chains in this list originate from one sample, sequenced in a study of technical replicates of blood from a few donors. The data were produced by immunoSEQ multiplex PCR, yet TCRdb's version contains in-frame clones alone and is incomplete. In the table there are approximately 78,000 clones, approximately 92% of which are singletons. The sample taken for sequencing was T cells isolated from PBMCs. These TCRs come from a human donor in good health.

This clone was seen only a few times. The chain couples TRBV27 to TRBJ1-1, with 9 positions matching TRBD1. The V and J ends lost 5 bases and 4 bases, in that order; junction bases with no gene match: 11. CDR3 length: 16 residues. CDR1 MNHEY and CDR2 SMNVEV come from the germline V gene (reference sequence). DNA of the CDR3: TGTGCCAGCAGTAGAAAGGGACAGGGTGGCGGCACTGAAGCTTTCTTT. Encoded protein: CASSRKGQGGGTEAFF.

CDR3 nucleotide sequence: TGTGCCAGCAGCGCAGGACAGCGGAATGAAAAACTGTTTTTT. Translation: CASSAGQRNEKLFF. The gene calls are TRBV7-9 and TRBJ1-4; tentatively, D is TRBD1 (6 bases). The CDR3 covers 14 residues. The germline V gene encodes CDR1 SEHNR and CDR2 FQNEAQ (reference sequence). V lost 5 bases and J lost 5, with 12 bases in between.

The rearrangement links TRBV15 to TRBJ1-4, with D unresolved. The CDR3 has 14 residues. The V end lost 1 base, the J end lost 3 bases, and 6 bases lay between the germline ends. Germline values: CDR1 LNHNV, CDR2 YYDKDF (reference sequence). As DNA, the CDR3 is TGTGCCACCAGCAGAGGGGCAGCTAATGAAAAACTGTTTTTT. Translating it yields CATSRGAANEKLFF.

CDR3 amino acids: CASSHSRTYEQYF. In nucleotides, the CDR3 is TGTGCCAGCAGCCACTCCCGCACCTACGAGCAGTACTTC. The J gene is TRBJ2-7, the V gene TRBV11-2; D not resolved. V was trimmed by 5 bases and J by 2 bases, leaving 10 bases between them. The CDR3 runs 13 residues. CDR1 and CDR2 from the germline V gene are SGHAT and FQNNGV.

The chain carries TRBV7-8 and TRBJ1-5; D gene ambiguous. Trimming pared 5 bases from V and 6 bases from J, leaving 11 bases between. Germline assignment: CDR1 SGHVS and CDR2 FQNEAQ. There are 13 residues in the CDR3. CDR3: CASSAGNLQPQHF. The DNA of the CDR3 is TGTGCCAGCAGCGCAGGAAACCTTCAGCCCCAGCATTTT.

The V and J genes are TRBV6-4 and TRBJ2-3, with 7 positions matching TRBD1. Germline assignment: CDR1 MRHNA and CDR2 SNTAGT. Trimming cost V 0 bases and J 0 bases; bases outside gene matches: 0. This CDR3 contains 15 residues. The CDR3 DNA reads TGTGCCAGCAGTGACTCGACAGGGAGCACAGATACGCAGTATTTT. It encodes CASSDSTGSTDTQYF.

The chain links TRBV28 to TRBJ2-7; possible D gene TRBD2, 6 bases. The CDR3 loop spans 13 amino acids. V was shortened by 6 bases and J by 4 bases, with 13 bases between the two germline ends. Germline lookup yields CDR1 MDHEN and CDR2 SYDVKM. CDR3 loop: CASSPGDTYEQYF. CDR3 sequence (DNA): TGTGCCAGCAGCCCGGGAGATACTTACGAGCAGTACTTC.

The chain carries TRBV27 and TRBJ2-7; 10 bases are a match to TRBD1. CDR1 and CDR2 from the germline V gene are MNHEY and SMNVEV (reference sequence). V dropped 4 bases and J dropped 7; count of bases not matched to a gene: 10. CDR3 size: 15 residues. CDR3 protein: CASSSRQGAYGEQYF. The DNA of the CDR3 is TGTGCCAGCAGTTCTAGACAGGGGGCGTATGGGGAGCAGTACTTC.

The chain is built from TRBV6-5 and TRBJ2-1, with 7 positions matching TRBD1. J gave up 2 bases and V 2 bases, and 3 bases lay outside the gene matches. The CDR3 spans 15 residues. CDR1 and CDR2 (germline): MNHEY, SVGAGI. As DNA, the CDR3 is TGTGCCAGCAGTTACAACAGGGGCACCTACAATGAGCAGTTCTTC. As protein: CASSYNRGTYNEQFF.

The V call is TRBV28, the J call TRBJ2-7; the D gene is possibly TRBD1 (5 bases). Germline V gene sequence: CDR1 MDHEN, CDR2 SYDVKM. The CDR3 consists of 14 residues. The germline V and J ends were trimmed by 6 bases and 0 bases, with 12 bases remaining between them. This chain's CDR3 is CASRLRQSSYEQYF. The CDR3 nucleotides read TGTGCCAGCAGATTAAGACAGAGCTCCTACGAGCAGTACTTC.

The chain combines TRBV9 with TRBJ2-3; 13 positions match TRBD2. From germline, CDR1 is SGDLS and CDR2 YYNGEE. Germline trimming cut 4 bases from V and 2 bases from J; bases unmatched to any gene: 7. This CDR3 is built from 17 residues. As DNA, the CDR3 is TGTGCCAGCAGCCCCGGGACTAGCGGGACGTCCACAGATACGCAGTATTTT. Protein: CASSPGTSGTSTDTQYF.

The chain recombines TRBV30 with TRBJ1-5; D possibly corresponds to TRBD1 (6 bases). The CDR3 loop spans 13 amino acids. The germline gives CDR1 GTSNPN, CDR2 SVGIG (reference sequence). Trimming removed 0 bases from V and 6 bases from J, with 9 bases in between. The CDR3 spells CAWSVGGRQPQHF. The CDR3 coding sequence is TGTGCCTGGAGTGTTGGGGGCCGTCAGCCCCAGCATTTT.

The CDR3 region is CASSIWALKTNNEQFF. In DNA, the CDR3 is TGTGCCAGTAGTATATGGGCCTTAAAGACTAACAATGAGCAGTTCTTC. The V gene is TRBV19, the J gene TRBJ2-1; tentatively, D is TRBD2 (5 bases). The CDR3 length is 16 residues. Germline CDR1 and CDR2: LNHDA and SQIVND (reference sequence). V dropped 2 bases and J dropped 5 bases, with 16 bases sitting between them.

This chain connects TRBV7-8 to TRBJ2-7; 8 bases align to TRBD2. From germline, CDR1 is SGHVS and CDR2 FQNEAQ. The CDR3 contains 14 residues. Trimming at V came to 4 bases and at J to 5 bases, leaving 7 bases not matched to a gene. CDR3 coding DNA: TGTGCCAGCAGCTACGGTCGGGAGGGCCACGAGCAGTACTTC. As protein: CASSYGREGHEQYF.

The rearrangement joins TRBV19 to TRBJ2-3; D unclear. Germline-derived CDR1 and CDR2 are LNHDA and SQIVND (reference sequence). V was pared by 3 bases and J by 4 bases, with 8 bases between. The CDR3 extends over 13 amino acids. The CDR3 DNA sequence: TGTGCCAGTAGTATGAGGCTTCCAGATACGCAGTATTTT. Translated: CASSMRLPDTQYF.

The chain combines TRBV13 with TRBJ2-1; tentatively, D is TRBD2 (5 bases). Per germline, CDR1 PRHDT and CDR2 FYEKMQ (reference sequence). V was cut by 2 bases and J by 3 bases, with 8 bases left in between. This CDR3 contains 14 residues. The CDR3 bases are TGTGCCAGCAGCTTACGCGGAGGCTACAATGAGCAGTTCTTC. Amino acids: CASSLRGGYNEQFF.

The table lists this clone with a count of one. The J gene is TRBJ1-2, the V gene TRBV4-1; D is perhaps TRBD1 (6 bases). Germline-derived CDR1 and CDR2 are MGHRA and YSYEKL. CDR3 size: 14 residues. V was clipped by 5 bases and J by 4 bases, with 14 bases between them. The CDR3: CASSVRGGSYGYTF. CDR3 sequence (DNA): TGCGCCAGCAGCGTAAGGGGGGGGTCCTATGGCTACACCTTC.

The rearrangement uses TRBV5-6 and TRBJ1-2; 7 nucleotides agree with TRBD1. This CDR3 has 14 residues. CDR1 SGHDT and CDR2 YYEEEE come from the germline V gene. V gave up 5 bases and J gave up 5 bases; unmatched junction bases: 9. The CDR3: CASSSGTAVYGYTF. The CDR3 DNA sequence: TGTGCCAGCAGTTCCGGGACAGCTGTGTATGGCTACACCTTC.

V is TRBV19 and J is TRBJ2-3, with 8 positions matching TRBD2. There are 17 residues in the CDR3. The trim removed 3 bases at V and 2 bases at J, leaving 10 bases unmatched. Germline V lookup: CDR1 LNHDA, CDR2 SQIVND (reference sequence). In nucleotides, the CDR3 is TGTGCCAGTAGTATGGGACTAGAGGATAGGTTCACAGATACGCAGTATTTT. It specifies CASSMGLEDRFTDTQYF.

The chain couples TRBV5-6 to TRBJ2-7; TRBD1 matches at 8 bases. CDR3 length: 13 residues. V was pared by 3 bases and J by 2 bases, with 1 base of the junction left unmatched. Per germline, CDR1 SGHDT and CDR2 YYEEEE. The CDR3 region is CASSWDRTYEQYF. In DNA form, the CDR3 reads TGTGCCAGCAGCTGGGACAGGACCTACGAGCAGTACTTC.

This clone was detected a few times. V gene TRBV5-1 combines with J gene TRBJ1-1; 7 bases are shared with TRBD1. Germline V gene lookup returns CDR1 SGHRS and CDR2 YFSETQ. With 2 bases clipped from V and 1 base from J, the junction kept 2 bases outside the gene matches. The CDR3 contains 14 residues. CDR3 nucleotides: TGCGCCAGCAGCTTTGGGACAGAGAACACTGAAGCTTTCTTT. Its translation is CASSFGTENTEAFF. Drawing the rest from reference TRBV5-1 and TRBJ1-1, the complete variable domain is KAGVTQTPRYLIKTRGQQVTLSCSPISGHRSVSWYQQTPGQGLQFLFEYFSETQRNKGNFPGRFSGRQFSNSRSEMNVSTLELGDSALYLCASSFGTENTEAFFGQGTRLTVV.

V is TRBV7-2 and J is TRBJ2-7; TRBD1 matches at 7 bases. CDR1 is SGHTA, CDR2 FQGNSA, per germline. Losses at the gene ends were 1 base for V and 2 bases for J; bases not matched to a gene: 5. The CDR3 runs to 15 residues. The CDR3 sequence: CASSLVTGEAYEQYF. CDR3 coding DNA: TGTGCCAGCAGCTTAGTAACAGGGGAAGCCTACGAGCAGTACTTC.

This sequence joins TRBV27 and TRBJ2-2, with 7 bases aligning to TRBD2. Trimming took 6 bases from V and 3 from J; bases not matched to a gene: 4. This CDR3 contains 14 residues. Germline V gives CDR1 MNHEY, CDR2 SMNVEV (reference sequence). In DNA, the CDR3 is TGTGCCAGCAGAAGACTAGCCTACACCGGGGAGCTGTTTTTT. Translation gives CASRRLAYTGELFF.

The rearrangement uses TRBV11-1 and TRBJ2-1; TRBD2 matches 14 bases. Germline V CDR1 and CDR2: SGHAT, FQDESV (reference sequence). The V segment lost 1 base and the J segment 6 bases; nucleotides outside the gene matches: 5. The CDR3 is 17 residues long. CDR3 sequence reads: CASSLDWTSGRSNEQFF. Written as DNA, the CDR3 is TGTGCCAGCAGCTTAGACTGGACTAGCGGGAGGAGCAATGAGCAGTTCTTC. Based on the CDR3 plus reference TRBV11-1 and TRBJ2-1, the full variable domain is EAEVAQSPRYKITEKSQAVAFWCDPISGHATLYWYRQILGQGPELLVQFQDESVVDDSQLPKDRFSAERLKGVDSTLKIQPAELGDSAMYLCASSLDWTSGRSNEQFFGPGTRLTVL.

The V call is TRBV14, the J call TRBJ2-1, with no clear D. This CDR3 is 12 amino acids long. Germline CDR1 reads SGHDN; CDR2 reads FVKESK. V lost 3 bases and J lost 3, with 3 bases in between. CDR3 in DNA: TGTGCCAGCAGCCACAACTACAATGAGCAGTTCTTC. Amino acid sequence: CASSHNYNEQFF.

V usage is TRBV5-5 and J usage is TRBJ2-7, with D perhaps TRBD1 (6 bases). Trimming stripped 3 bases from V and 5 bases from J, with 15 bases between. Germline V lookup: CDR1 SGHKS, CDR2 YYEKEE (reference sequence). The CDR3 is 14 residues long. CDR3 DNA: TGTGCCAGCAGCTCCGGGACACGGGCCAACGAGCAGTACTTC. This codes for CASSSGTRANEQYF.

The CDR3 DNA reads as TGTGCCAGCAGGGATCGGGACAGGGGTTGGACCGGGGAGCTGTTTTTT. Its translation is CASRDRDRGWTGELFF. The gene calls are TRBV5-6 and TRBJ2-2, with 10 bases aligning to TRBD1. V shed 5 bases, J shed 5 bases, and the junction held 9 bases outside the gene matches. Germline CDR1 and CDR2: SGHDT and YYEEEE. CDR3 length equals 16 residues.

V and J are TRBV5-1 and TRBJ2-2, with D maybe TRBD2 (5 bases). The CDR3 totals 13 residues. Deletions cut 0 bases from V and 6 bases from J, with 6 bases between. The V gene's germline CDR1 is SGHRS and CDR2 YFSETQ. In nucleotides, the CDR3 is TGCGCCAGCAGCTTGGATAGCGCCGGGGAGCTGTTTTTT. This codes for CASSLDSAGELFF.

The chain links TRBV6-5 to TRBJ1-5; TRBD1 matches 8 bases. V gave up 6 bases and J gave up 5 bases; unmatched junction bases: 9. CDR1 is MNHEY and CDR2 is SVGAGI in the germline V gene. This CDR3 is 15 amino acids long. CDR3 sequence reads: CASSPGQGGHQPQHF. Here the CDR3 DNA reads TGTGCCAGCAGCCCCGGACAGGGAGGTCATCAGCCCCAGCATTTT.

The rearrangement links TRBV5-8 to TRBJ2-1; 10 bases match TRBD2. The V segment lost 3 bases and the J segment 8 bases; nucleotides outside the gene matches: 8. Germline V gives CDR1 SGHTS, CDR2 YDEGEE. CDR3 length: 15 residues. CDR3 nucleotides: TGTGCCAGCAGCTGGGCCCCTAGCGGGAGCTATGAGCAGTTCTTC. Protein: CASSWAPSGSYEQFF.